The T cell receptor (beta chain) described here comes from a study of blood T cell repertoires in COVID-19. In the study overall: The cDNA or gDNA used as material had been derived from T cells, B-cell-depleted T cells, or PBMCs.

The germline V gene encodes CDR1 SGHDT and CDR2 YYEEEE. The CDR3 is made up of 14 amino acids. V lost 4 bases to trimming and J lost 1 base, with 9 bases between them. Source study methods: Estimated nucleated cell counts came from reference gene primer amplification. This table comes from immunoSEQ multiplex PCR, and its TCRdb copy is limited to in-frame clones, with some not included. The V and J calls and the clone size are those of that table, but D and trimming were determined from the DNA. The sample includes under 120,000 clones, over 75% of them seen just once. This TCR came from a woman older than 75 with acute or convalescent COVID-19. J is TRBJ1-3 and V is TRBV5-6; a weak D match, TRBD1 (5 bases). Material: peripheral blood. The CDR3 region is CASSAQGSGNTIYF. The CDR3 DNA sequence: TGTGCCAGCAGCGCGCAGGGTTCTGGAAACACCATATATTTT.